These T cell receptor beta chains were read from a single sample in a study of blood T cells in healthy people across ages. TCRdb re-called the 5' RACE reads with MiXCR, one entry per CDR3 protein. The sample carries 550,000 to 800,000 distinct CDR3 sequences, approximately 29% recorded once. Sequenced sample: blood. These receptors were collected from a woman at least 80 years old in good health. CDR3s include the opening cysteine and the closing phenylalanine or tryptophan. The D gene is left open where the match is weak. The size of a clone is reported for some rows only, either as once, few or many, or as a class for expanded clones.

v_call: TRBV14; clone_size: .; d_call: TRBD2; j_call: TRBJ2-1; cdr3_nt: TGTGCCAGCAGACCCGCGGGGGGAGTTCACAATGAGCAGTTCTTC; cdr3_aa: CASRPAGGVHNEQFF
v_call: TRBV5-5; clone_size: .; d_call: .; j_call: TRBJ2-7; cdr3_nt: TGTGCCAGCAGCTTGGTGGGGGCTTACTACGAGCAGTACTTC; cdr3_aa: CASSLVGAYYEQYF
v_call: TRBV7-2; clone_size: .; d_call: .; j_call: TRBJ2-7; cdr3_nt: TGTGCCAGCAGCTCCCGACAGAACTACGAGCAGTACTTC; cdr3_aa: CASSSRQNYEQYF
v_call: TRBV9; clone_size: many; d_call: .; j_call: TRBJ2-5; cdr3_nt: TGTGCCAGCAGCGTAGTAGGAGGGGGCCAAGAGACCCAGTACTTC; cdr3_aa: CASSVVGGGQETQYF
v_call: TRBV20-1; clone_size: .; d_call: .; j_call: TRBJ2-7; cdr3_nt: TGCAGTGCCCCGGGACCCTACTCCTACGAGCAGTACTTC; cdr3_aa: CSAPGPYSYEQYF
v_call: TRBV20-1; clone_size: .; d_call: .; j_call: TRBJ1-2; cdr3_nt: TGCAGTTCCTCAAGTCCGTTGGGAAACTACGGCTACACCTTC; cdr3_aa: CSSSSPLGNYGYTF
v_call: TRBV7-2; clone_size: once; d_call: TRBD2; j_call: TRBJ2-3; cdr3_nt: TGTGCCAGCAGCTTAGTTCGTCGGTTGCGGGGGAGCACAGATACGCAGTATTTT; cdr3_aa: CASSLVRRLRGSTDTQYF
v_call: TRBV28; clone_size: many; d_call: TRBD1; j_call: TRBJ2-5; cdr3_nt: TGTGCCAGCAGTCCCTGGGACAGTCGGGCGTACTTC; cdr3_aa: CASSPWDSRAYF
v_call: TRBV28; clone_size: once; d_call: .; j_call: TRBJ1-6; cdr3_nt: TGTGCCAGCAGTTTATTAGGGGTGTATACACCCCGCCACTTT; cdr3_aa: CASSLLGVYTPRHF
v_call: TRBV7-6; clone_size: .; d_call: TRBD2; j_call: TRBJ2-1; cdr3_nt: TGTGCCAGCAGCCCGCCGACTAGCGGGATCTACAATGAGCAGTTCTTC; cdr3_aa: CASSPPTSGIYNEQFF
v_call: TRBV2; clone_size: many; d_call: .; j_call: TRBJ2-5; cdr3_nt: TGTGCCAGCAGAGGGCCAGGGAGAGAGACCCAGTACTTC; cdr3_aa: CASRGPGRETQYF
v_call: TRBV9; clone_size: few; d_call: .; j_call: TRBJ2-1; cdr3_nt: TGTGCCAGCAGCGTAGGAGGTGACCCAAGATATCACACTTACAATGAGCAGTTCTTC; cdr3_aa: CASSVGGDPRYHTYNEQFF
v_call: TRBV12-3/TRBV12-4; clone_size: many; d_call: .; j_call: TRBJ2-1; cdr3_nt: TGTGCCAGCAGTTACGGTTCCGGTGAGCAGTTCTTC; cdr3_aa: CASSYGSGEQFF
v_call: TRBV7-2; clone_size: .; d_call: TRBD2; j_call: TRBJ2-3; cdr3_nt: TGTGCCAGCAGCCCGTCGAATAGCGGGAGGGCAGATACGCAGTATTTT; cdr3_aa: CASSPSNSGRADTQYF
v_call: TRBV15; clone_size: few; d_call: TRBD1; j_call: TRBJ1-1; cdr3_nt: TGTGCCACCAGGAGCGGGACAGGGAGGGGAGACACTGAAGCTTTCTTT; cdr3_aa: CATRSGTGRGDTEAFF
v_call: TRBV7-2; clone_size: many; d_call: TRBD2; j_call: TRBJ2-3; cdr3_nt: TGTGCCAGCAGCTTACCGGGGGGTCGGGATACGCAGTATTTT; cdr3_aa: CASSLPGGRDTQYF
v_call: TRBV5-8; clone_size: many; d_call: .; j_call: TRBJ2-3; cdr3_nt: TGTGCCAGCAGTATCCCGGGACCCAGCACAGATACGCAGTATTTT; cdr3_aa: CASSIPGPSTDTQYF
v_call: TRBV20-1; clone_size: .; d_call: TRBD2; j_call: TRBJ2-1; cdr3_nt: TGCAGTGCTTCCGGGACTAGGCGGGATGAGCAGTTCTTC; cdr3_aa: CSASGTRRDEQFF
v_call: TRBV3-1; clone_size: .; d_call: .; j_call: TRBJ2-7; cdr3_nt: TGTGCCAGCAGCCGTTGGGGTAACGAGCAGTACTTC; cdr3_aa: CASSRWGNEQYF
v_call: TRBV12-3/TRBV12-4; clone_size: few; d_call: TRBD2; j_call: TRBJ2-3; cdr3_nt: TGTGCCAGCAGTCCGGGACTAGTTGCAGATACGCAGTATTTT; cdr3_aa: CASSPGLVADTQYF
v_call: TRBV9; clone_size: .; d_call: .; j_call: TRBJ2-2; cdr3_nt: TGTGCCAGCAGCGTAATCGGGACGGGGGTTAACACCGGGGAGCTGTTTTTT; cdr3_aa: CASSVIGTGVNTGELFF
v_call: TRBV4-1; clone_size: few; d_call: TRBD2; j_call: TRBJ2-3; cdr3_nt: TGCGCCAGCAGCTCCGAGCGGGGGAGCACAGATGCGCAGTATTTT; cdr3_aa: CASSSERGSTDAQYF
v_call: TRBV12-3/TRBV12-4; clone_size: many; d_call: .; j_call: TRBJ2-1; cdr3_nt: TGTGCCAGCAGTTTTTCATCTCGGGTGTTAACTTACAATGAGCAGTTCTTC; cdr3_aa: CASSFSSRVLTYNEQFF
v_call: TRBV5-5; clone_size: .; d_call: .; j_call: TRBJ1-6; cdr3_nt: TGTGCCAGCAGCGGATCCGCCGGGGGGAGGAATTCACCCCTCCACTTT; cdr3_aa: CASSGSAGGRNSPLHF
v_call: TRBV20-1; clone_size: .; d_call: TRBD2; j_call: TRBJ2-5; cdr3_nt: TGCAGTGCTAGAGATGGGGGGGGGGTACTAGGTGAGCAGTACTTC; cdr3_aa: CSARDGGGVLGEQYF
v_call: TRBV20-1; clone_size: few; d_call: TRBD2; j_call: TRBJ2-3; cdr3_nt: TGCAGTGCTAGAGGGGGTGCTAGCGGTACAGATACGCAGTATTTT; cdr3_aa: CSARGGASGTDTQYF
v_call: TRBV4-2; clone_size: .; d_call: TRBD2; j_call: TRBJ2-5; cdr3_nt: TGTACCTGCAGCCAATCTCGCGGGGGAGGTCAAGAGACCCAGTACTTC; cdr3_aa: CTCSQSRGGGQETQYF
v_call: TRBV20-1; clone_size: few; d_call: TRBD2; j_call: TRBJ2-5; cdr3_nt: TGCAGTGCTAGAGATCGCCTCGGGCGGGGGGCCCAAGAGACCCAGTACTTC; cdr3_aa: CSARDRLGRGAQETQYF
v_call: TRBV20-1; clone_size: .; d_call: .; j_call: TRBJ2-1; cdr3_nt: TGCAGTGCTAGACCGATCGACAGGAGTGAGCAGTTCTTC; cdr3_aa: CSARPIDRSEQFF
v_call: TRBV2; clone_size: .; d_call: .; j_call: TRBJ2-1; cdr3_nt: TGTGCCAGCAGTGGGAGCGCCTCCTACAATGAGCAGTTCTTC; cdr3_aa: CASSGSASYNEQFF
v_call: TRBV7-2; clone_size: few; d_call: .; j_call: TRBJ2-2; cdr3_nt: TGTGCCAGCAGCTTATCGTGGTCTGCCGGGGAGCTGTTTTTT; cdr3_aa: CASSLSWSAGELFF
v_call: TRBV10-2; clone_size: few; d_call: TRBD1; j_call: TRBJ1-2; cdr3_nt: TGCGCCACCATCGACAGGGATGGCTACACCTTC; cdr3_aa: CATIDRDGYTF
v_call: TRBV6-6; clone_size: .; d_call: TRBD1; j_call: TRBJ1-3; cdr3_nt: TGTGCCAGCAGTCCGGACAGGGCCTCTGGAAACACCATATATTTT; cdr3_aa: CASSPDRASGNTIYF
v_call: TRBV7-2; clone_size: many; d_call: TRBD1; j_call: TRBJ1-2; cdr3_nt: TGTGCCAGCAGCCCCCACAGGGGGCCCAATGGCTACACCTTC; cdr3_aa: CASSPHRGPNGYTF
v_call: TRBV27; clone_size: many; d_call: .; j_call: TRBJ2-3; cdr3_nt: TGTGCCAGCAGCTACACTAGTGCGGCAGATACGCAGTATTTT; cdr3_aa: CASSYTSAADTQYF
v_call: TRBV12-3/TRBV12-4; clone_size: many; d_call: .; j_call: TRBJ2-5; cdr3_nt: TGTGCCAGCAGTTTAGGGGCAGTTCGAGCCCAGTACTTC; cdr3_aa: CASSLGAVRAQYF
v_call: TRBV5-1; clone_size: many; d_call: .; j_call: TRBJ2-7; cdr3_nt: TGCGCCAGCAGCAAAAACAGGTTCGAGCAGTACTTC; cdr3_aa: CASSKNRFEQYF
v_call: TRBV7-2; clone_size: .; d_call: .; j_call: TRBJ2-1; cdr3_nt: TGTGCCAGCAGCTTAGCGGGACGAGAGAATGAGCAGTTCTTC; cdr3_aa: CASSLAGRENEQFF
v_call: TRBV5-1; clone_size: many; d_call: .; j_call: TRBJ1-4; cdr3_nt: TGCGCCAGCAGCAGATCCGGGGGGGCAACTAATGAAAAACTGTTTTTT; cdr3_aa: CASSRSGGATNEKLFF
v_call: TRBV5-6; clone_size: many; d_call: .; j_call: TRBJ2-3; cdr3_nt: TGTGCCAGCAATGAGGCAGGGTCCGCAGATACGCAGTATTTT; cdr3_aa: CASNEAGSADTQYF
v_call: TRBV29-1; clone_size: .; d_call: .; j_call: TRBJ2-3; cdr3_nt: TGCAGCGTGGGAGATAACTTCCGCACAGATACGCAGTATTTT; cdr3_aa: CSVGDNFRTDTQYF
v_call: TRBV10-3; clone_size: many; d_call: TRBD2; j_call: TRBJ2-1; cdr3_nt: TGTGCCATCAGTGAGGCGGGACTAGCGGGCCGAGAGCAGTTCTTC; cdr3_aa: CAISEAGLAGREQFF
v_call: TRBV5-8; clone_size: many; d_call: .; j_call: TRBJ1-5; cdr3_nt: TGTGCCAGCAGCCGAGGGGACCGTATTAGCAATCAGCCCCAGCATTTT; cdr3_aa: CASSRGDRISNQPQHF
v_call: TRBV7-8; clone_size: .; d_call: .; j_call: TRBJ1-2; cdr3_nt: TGTGCCAGCAGCCCAGCACACGGTCGGAGCTACACCTTC; cdr3_aa: CASSPAHGRSYTF
v_call: TRBV7-2; clone_size: .; d_call: .; j_call: TRBJ2-4; cdr3_nt: TGTGCCAGCAGCTACGGAGGGGGCGTTAGCAAAAACATTCAGTACTTC; cdr3_aa: CASSYGGGVSKNIQYF
v_call: TRBV10-3; clone_size: .; d_call: .; j_call: TRBJ2-7; cdr3_nt: TGCCCCATCAGCCTAGCGTCCCACGAGCAGTACTTC; cdr3_aa: CPISLASHEQYF
v_call: TRBV10-3; clone_size: many; d_call: TRBD1; j_call: TRBJ1-2; cdr3_nt: TGTGCCATCAGTGGCGGCCTGGGACAGGGAGGAGGCTACACCTTC; cdr3_aa: CAISGGLGQGGGYTF
v_call: TRBV29-1; clone_size: many; d_call: .; j_call: TRBJ2-1; cdr3_nt: TGCAGCGTTGATGCCCCCGCGAGGGGTCACAATGAGCAGTTCTTC; cdr3_aa: CSVDAPARGHNEQFF